One sample yielded the 27 T cell receptor beta chains listed below, sequenced in a study of shared clonotypes between healthy human individuals (dated by TCRdb to about 2020). Preparation of the library involved the immunoSEQ multiplex PCR assay. TCRdb obtained this table from immuneACCESS and retained in-frame rearrangements with V and J assigned. These tables miss some clones; where compared with another copy, unresolved V genes account for less than half of the shortfall, and the remainder is unexplained. The sample has some 580,000 clones on record, less than 98% of them singletons. About 0.057% of the sample lies in the top ten. Sequenced sample: naive CD4+ T cells sorted from blood. Read against the paper, the sample's cell subset or site label means: CD45RA+ positively selected. These receptors originate from a woman in her twenties or thirties in good health.

The CDR3 here is CSVDEGNEKLFF. In DNA, the CDR3 is TGCAGCGTTGATGAGGGGAATGAAAAACTGTTTTTT. V gene TRBV29-1 combines with J gene TRBJ1-4; D perhaps matches TRBD1 (5 bases). Germline V gene sequence: CDR1 SQVTM, CDR2 ANQGSEA. The CDR3 is made up of 12 amino acids. Trimming cost V 3 bases and J 5 bases, with 7 bases left between them.

This clone was detected once. The gene calls are TRBV28 and TRBJ1-1; 7 bases map to TRBD1. Germline values: CDR1 MDHEN, CDR2 SYDVKM. J gave up 6 bases and V 2 bases, and 3 bases lay outside the gene matches. The CDR3 totals 13 residues. DNA for the CDR3: TGTGCCAGCAGTTTAGGGACAGTCCCTGAAGCTTTCTTT. Translating gives CASSLGTVPEAFF.

This clone showed up just once. The rearrangement uses TRBV27 and TRBJ1-5; D uncertain. The CDR3 totals 13 residues. The V end lost 3 bases, the J end lost 4 bases, and 7 bases lay between the germline ends. In germline, CDR1 is MNHEY, CDR2 SMNVEV (reference sequence). CDR3: CASSLIRNQPQHF. The CDR3 nucleotides are TGTGCCAGCAGTTTGATCAGGAATCAGCCCCAGCATTTT.

The chain carries TRBV5-1 and TRBJ1-1, with 8 nucleotides matching TRBD1. Germline-derived CDR1 and CDR2 are SGHRS and YFSETQ. V lost 2 bases, J lost 1 base, and 1 base stayed unmatched. The CDR3 totals 14 residues. The CDR3 spells CASSFTGGNTEAFF. CDR3 nucleotide sequence: TGCGCCAGCAGCTTTACAGGGGGGAACACTGAAGCTTTCTTT.

In nucleotides, the CDR3 is TGTGCCAGTAGTACAAACGCAGTGGGTAGCAATCAGCCCCAGCATTTT. It is translated as CASSTNAVGSNQPQHF. V is TRBV19 and J is TRBJ1-5; D not resolved. V lost 4 bases and J lost 0, with 13 bases in between. The CDR3 runs to 16 residues. Germline-derived CDR1 and CDR2 are LNHDA and SQIVND (reference sequence).

The V and J genes are TRBV18 and TRBJ2-3, with D tentatively TRBD1 (5 bases). The V and J ends lost 6 bases and 6 bases respectively, with 13 bases between them. Germline-derived CDR1 and CDR2 are KGHSH and LQKENI. This CDR3 comprises 13 residues. The CDR3 protein is CASSLGVLDTQYF. CDR3 sequence (DNA): TGTGCCAGCTCCCTAGGGGTACTCGATACGCAGTATTTT. The full variable domain, with the rest looked up from reference TRBV18 and TRBJ2-3, is NAGVMQNPRHLVRRRGQEARLRCSPMKGHSHVYWYRQLPEEGLKFMVYLQKENIIDESGMPKERFSAEFPKEGPSILRIQQVVRGDSAAYFCASSLGVLDTQYFGPGTRLTVL.

This clone was seen just once. The chain carries TRBV5-3 and TRBJ1-5; possibly TRBD1 for D (5 bases). TRBV5-3 is an ORF; its function is uncertain. V dropped 5 bases and J dropped 2 bases, with 14 bases sitting between them. CDR3 length equals 15 residues. The CDR3 region has the DNA TGTGCCAGAAGTTTTCAGGGTAGTGGCAATCAGCCCCAGCATTTT. Its translation is CARSFQGSGNQPQHF.

V is TRBV2 and J is TRBJ2-1; D not certain. V dropped 7 bases and J dropped 4 bases, with 20 bases sitting between them. Germline CDR1 reads SNHLY; CDR2 reads FYNNEI. CDR3 size: 16 residues. CDR3 in DNA: TGTGCCAGCAAGTCCGGACGAGTACCCGTATACAATGAGCAGTTCTTC. This encodes CASKSGRVPVYNEQFF.

The gene calls are TRBV19 and TRBJ1-1; the match to TRBD1 covers 7 bases. The CDR3 sequence is 15 residues long. Germline trimming cut 8 bases from V and 5 bases from J; bases unmatched to any gene: 14. Germline assignment: CDR1 LNHDA and CDR2 SQIVND (reference sequence). The CDR3 DNA is TGTGCCAGTGCGGACAGGTACGACGGGGGGACTGAAGCTTTCTTT. Translated: CASADRYDGGTEAFF.

The chain uses TRBV5-4 and TRBJ1-5; 7 nucleotides match TRBD1. J gave up 2 bases and V 1 base, and 6 bases lay outside the gene matches. Germline V gene sequence: CDR1 SGHNT, CDR2 YYREEE (reference sequence). The CDR3 is 16 residues long. CDR3 nucleotide sequence: TGTGCCAGCAGCTTGCAACAGGGGCTTCGCAATCAGCCCCAGCATTTT. Residues: CASSLQQGLRNQPQHF.

The gene calls are TRBV15 and TRBJ2-3, with D tentatively TRBD1 (6 bases). The CDR3 covers 16 residues. V lost 2 bases to trimming and J lost 0 bases, with 12 bases between them. Germline CDR1 LNHNV, CDR2 YYDKDF (reference sequence). The CDR3 sequence is CATSRLGTGSTDTQYF. The CDR3 region has the DNA TGTGCCACCAGCAGACTGGGAACAGGGAGCACAGATACGCAGTATTTT.

Turning to this clone: Other DNA sequences from this sample encode an identical CDR3 as well. In DNA, the CDR3 is TGTGCCAGTTCGACAGGGGGCACTGAAGCTTTCTTT. It codes for CASSTGGTEAFF. The rearrangement uses TRBV2 and TRBJ1-1, with 9 bases identical to TRBD1. The V gene's germline CDR1 is SNHLY and CDR2 FYNNEI. The junction had 3 bases not matched to a gene; V was cut back by 9 bases and J by 4 bases. The CDR3 has 12 amino acids.

The chain carries TRBV7-8 and TRBJ2-7; 7 positions agree with TRBD2. V lost 5 bases, J lost 2 bases, and 12 bases stayed unmatched. The CDR3 runs to 16 residues. The germline V gene has CDR1 SGHVS and CDR2 FQNEAQ. The CDR3 bases are TGTGCCAGCAGCACCCGAACTGAGCGGGGCCCCTACGAGCAGTACTTC. Its protein product is CASSTRTERGPYEQYF.

The V and J genes are TRBV5-1 and TRBJ2-5; 7 nucleotides agree with TRBD2. In germline, CDR1 is SGHRS, CDR2 YFSETQ. CDR3 length equals 16 residues. The J segment lost 1 base and the V segment lost 2 bases, leaving 8 bases of the junction unmatched. The CDR3 DNA reads as TGCGCCAGCAGCTTTGGGGGTAGCGGGCGCCAAGAGACCCAGTACTTC. Translation: CASSFGGSGRQETQYF.

The gene calls are TRBV28 and TRBJ2-1; the D gene is possibly TRBD2 (6 bases). V gave up 6 bases and J gave up 6 bases, with 12 bases separating them. CDR3 length: 13 amino acids. Germline CDR1 reads MDHEN; CDR2 reads SYDVKM. CDR3: CASRSGSGNEQFF. CDR3 in DNA: TGTGCCAGCAGAAGCGGGTCGGGCAATGAGCAGTTCTTC. Full variable domain (remainder filled in from reference TRBV28 and TRBJ2-1): DVKVTQSSRYLVKRTGEKVFLECVQDMDHENMFWYRQDPGLGLRLIYFSYDVKMKEKGDIPEGYSVSREKKERFSLILESASTNQTSMYLCASRSGSGNEQFFGPGTRLTVL.

The gene calls are TRBV18 and TRBJ1-3, with 9 bases aligning to TRBD1. Trimming cost V 3 bases and J 6 bases; bases outside gene matches: 6. Germline CDR1 is KGHSH and CDR2 is LQKENI. This CDR3 contains 15 residues. Here the CDR3 reads CASSPGTGQTNTIYF. CDR3 bases: TGTGCCAGCTCACCGGGGACAGGGCAGACAAACACCATATATTTT.

This chain links TRBV7-9 with TRBJ1-5, with 8 bases matching TRBD1. With 5 bases clipped from V and 6 bases from J, the junction kept 12 bases outside the gene matches. CDR1 is SEHNR, CDR2 FQNEAQ, per germline (reference sequence). The CDR3 is 16 amino acids. This CDR3 reads CASSAETLTGAQPQHF. The CDR3 bases are TGTGCCAGCAGCGCAGAAACCCTGACAGGGGCTCAGCCCCAGCATTTT.

The chain uses TRBV19 and TRBJ2-2; 10 nucleotides match TRBD2. CDR1 LNHDA and CDR2 SQIVND come from the germline V gene (reference sequence). CDR3 size: 18 residues. Losses at the gene ends were 7 bases for V and 6 bases for J; bases not matched to a gene: 17. In nucleotides, the CDR3 is TGTGCCAGTACCCGAGTCGCTAGCGGGAGTGGTTCGGCCGGGGAGCTGTTTTTT. Translating it yields CASTRVASGSGSAGELFF.

This rearrangement joins TRBV19 to TRBJ2-5; no definite D call. The V gene's germline CDR1 is LNHDA and CDR2 SQIVND (reference sequence). This CDR3 spans 13 amino acids. Trimming left V 6 bases short and J 5 bases short, with 13 bases between. In DNA form, the CDR3 reads TGTGCCAGTAGCCGCGAGGTCGGGGAGACCCAGTACTTC. Amino acids: CASSREVGETQYF.

The rearrangement joins TRBV28 to TRBJ2-7; D call uncertain. Germline CDR1 reads MDHEN; CDR2 reads SYDVKM. This CDR3 comprises 14 residues. The V and J ends lost 3 bases and 0 bases respectively, with 9 bases between them. DNA for the CDR3: TGTGCCAGCAGTTTCACCAGAACCTCCTACGAGCAGTACTTC. Translating it yields CASSFTRTSYEQYF.

The rearrangement uses TRBV28 and TRBJ2-2; 8 nucleotides align to TRBD1. Trimming took 6 bases from V and 7 from J; bases not matched to a gene: 7. CDR3 length: 14 amino acids. CDR1 and CDR2 (germline): MDHEN, SYDVKM. The CDR3 DNA sequence: TGTGCCAGCAGCACCGGACAGGGCATCGGGGAGCTGTTTTTT. Translated: CASSTGQGIGELFF.

This clone showed up just a few times. This chain joins TRBV11-2 and TRBJ2-7, with 12 bases fitting TRBD2. CDR1 and CDR2 from the germline V gene are SGHAT and FQNNGV. V shed 5 bases and J 4 bases; nucleotides not matched to a gene: 3. The CDR3 contains 14 residues. The CDR3 DNA reads as TGTGCCAGCAGCGCCGGGACTAGCGGGTACGAGCAGTACTTC. Encoded protein: CASSAGTSGYEQYF. Filled out from reference TRBV11-2 and TRBJ2-7, the complete variable domain reads EAGVAQSPRYKIIEKRQSVAFWCNPISGHATLYWYQQILGQGPKLLIQFQNNGVVDDSQLPKDRFSAERLKGVDSTLKIQPAKLEDSAVYLCASSAGTSGYEQYFGPGTRLTVT.

The chain combines TRBV19 with TRBJ2-2; 9 bases are a match to TRBD2. This CDR3 spans 15 amino acids. The junction had 7 bases not matched to a gene; V was cut back by 6 bases and J by 5 bases. Germline V gene sequence: CDR1 LNHDA, CDR2 SQIVND (reference sequence). Here the CDR3 DNA reads TGTGCCAGTAGCTATGGTAGCGGGAGTACCGGGGAGCTGTTTTTT. Its translation: CASSYGSGSTGELFF.

The J gene is TRBJ2-7, the V gene TRBV5-1; TRBD2 agrees at 8 bases. Trimming removed 0 bases from V and 0 bases from J; junction bases left unmatched: 5. CDR1 is SGHRS and CDR2 is YFSETQ in the germline V gene. The CDR3 has 16 residues. The CDR3 DNA reads as TGCGCCAGCAGCTTGGGACGGGAGGGGGACTCCTACGAGCAGTACTTC. Encoded protein: CASSLGREGDSYEQYF.

The chain joins TRBV27 to TRBJ2-2; TRBD1 matches 7 bases. V was clipped by 6 bases and J by 2 bases; unmatched bases: 15. The CDR3 contains 18 residues. Germline values: CDR1 MNHEY, CDR2 SMNVEV (reference sequence). CDR3 bases: TGTGCCAGCAGCCGCTGGCCCCTCCGGGACAGCAACACCGGGGAGCTGTTTTTT. This encodes CASSRWPLRDSNTGELFF.

The chain joins TRBV28 to TRBJ1-3; the D gene is possibly TRBD1 (6 bases). CDR1 is MDHEN, CDR2 SYDVKM, per germline. The CDR3 covers 14 residues. V was trimmed by 5 bases and J by 4 bases, leaving 12 bases between them. CDR3 nucleotide sequence: TGTGCCAGCAGTGGGCCAGGGGAAGGAAACACCATATATTTT. This translates into CASSGPGEGNTIYF.

The chain links TRBV5-1 to TRBJ2-2; the match to TRBD1 covers 8 bases. Germline CDR1 is SGHRS and CDR2 is YFSETQ. V trimming: 4 bases; J trimming: 2 bases; junction bases outside the gene matches: 4. The CDR3 extends over 15 amino acids. For the CDR3, the DNA is TGCGCCAGCAGCGGGGGACAGGAAAACACCGGGGAGCTGTTTTTT. Translated: CASSGGQENTGELFF.